These 24 T cell receptor beta chains originate from one sample sequenced in a study of cytotoxic CD8 clonotypes in ibrutinib-treated CLL. Assay: immunoSEQ multiplex PCR; the TCRdb copy retains only in-frame clones and omits some. The sample records roughly 330,000 clones, 60% to 80% being singletons. Sample: PBMCs, taken after 36 months of ibrutinib treatment. These receptor sequences come from a human donor with chronic lymphocytic leukemia.

V usage is TRBV4-1 and J usage is TRBJ1-1; D possibly corresponds to TRBD1 (5 bases). V was clipped by 2 bases and J by 2 bases, with 27 bases between them. The germline V gene encodes CDR1 MGHRA and CDR2 YSYEKL. This CDR3 is 20 amino acids long. The CDR3 nucleotides are TGCGCCAGCAGCCAATGGGCCCTACACCACCGGGACGGGAAAAACACTGAAGCTTTCTTT. It codes for CASSQWALHHRDGKNTEAFF.

This rearrangement joins TRBV7-6 to TRBJ2-1; weak D call: TRBD1 (5 bases). V was cut by 2 bases and J by 10 bases, with 18 bases left in between. Germline V gene lookup returns CDR1 SGHVS and CDR2 FNYEAQ. The CDR3 has 15 amino acids. The CDR3 DNA is TGTGCCAGCAGCTTATCGAACAGGCTTCAGAAGGAGCAGTTCTTC. This encodes CASSLSNRLQKEQFF.

The rearrangement uses TRBV4-3 and TRBJ2-1, with unresolved D. This CDR3 is 13 amino acids long. The V gene lost 1 base and the J gene lost 3 bases, with 4 bases spanning the gap. Germline CDR1 is LGHNA and CDR2 is YSLEER. In DNA form, the CDR3 reads TGCGCCAGCAGCCAAGGGCTCTACAATGAGCAGTTCTTC. Residues: CASSQGLYNEQFF.

The chain recombines TRBV10-3 with TRBJ1-1; TRBD1 matches 7 bases. CDR1 ENHRY and CDR2 SYGVKD come from the germline V gene. The CDR3 runs to 17 residues. The V and J ends lost 1 base and 0 bases, in that order; junction bases with no gene match: 8. The CDR3 spells CAISEWQGGPMNTEAFF. CDR3 sequence (DNA): TGTGCCATCAGTGAGTGGCAGGGGGGCCCTATGAACACTGAAGCTTTCTTT.

V and J are TRBV6-1 and TRBJ2-5, with 8 positions matching TRBD1. The CDR3 consists of 13 residues. Looked up from germline, CDR1 is MNHNS and CDR2 is SASEGT. V was clipped by 6 bases and J by 5 bases; unmatched bases: 5. The CDR3 sequence: CASRRQGSETQYF. The CDR3 nucleotides are TGTGCCAGCAGAAGACAGGGGAGCGAGACCCAGTACTTC.

The CDR3 DNA is TGTGCCAGCAGCTTAGGCCAGGGGGCCAAAAACATTCAGTACTTC. Its translation is CASSLGQGAKNIQYF. The V call is TRBV5-6, the J call TRBJ2-4; D may be TRBD1 (6 bases). Germline V CDR1 and CDR2: SGHDT, YYEEEE. CDR3 length: 15 residues. The V end lost 2 bases, the J end lost 1 base, and 10 bases lay between the germline ends.

The chain links TRBV5-4 to TRBJ2-7; a possible D gene is TRBD2 (5 bases). Germline V lookup: CDR1 SGHNT, CDR2 YYREEE (reference sequence). V lost 0 bases and J 3 bases, leaving 7 bases between the germline ends. CDR3 length: 13 residues. The CDR3: CASSLVRGYEQYF. The DNA of the CDR3 is TGTGCCAGCAGCTTGGTTCGGGGCTACGAGCAGTACTTC.

The chain combines TRBV15 with TRBJ1-5, with TRBD1 identical over 10 bases. CDR3 length: 16 amino acids. V gave up 3 bases and J gave up 6 bases; unmatched junction bases: 8. Germline V lookup: CDR1 LNHNV, CDR2 YYDKDF (reference sequence). CDR3 region: CATSRLRTGGAQPQHF. The CDR3 coding sequence is TGTGCCACCAGCAGGCTCAGGACAGGGGGGGCTCAGCCCCAGCATTTT.

The gene calls are TRBV27 and TRBJ2-7, with 10 bases fitting TRBD2. The CDR3 totals 16 residues. Trimming at V came to 5 bases and at J to 2 bases, leaving 9 bases not matched to a gene. Germline V lookup: CDR1 MNHEY, CDR2 SMNVEV (reference sequence). The CDR3 sequence: CASSPLGLAEPYEQYF. The CDR3 coding sequence is TGTGCCAGCAGTCCCTTAGGACTAGCGGAACCCTACGAGCAGTACTTC.

This chain connects TRBV28 to TRBJ2-3, with 8 nucleotides matching TRBD1. CDR1 is MDHEN, CDR2 SYDVKM, per germline. CDR3 length: 17 amino acids. J gave up 0 bases and V 2 bases, and 7 bases lay outside the gene matches. The CDR3 DNA is TGTGCCAGCAGTTTACCCGGACAGGGCACTAGCACAGATACGCAGTATTTT. Protein: CASSLPGQGTSTDTQYF.

This clone was seen once. The chain uses TRBV6-5 and TRBJ2-7; TRBD2 agrees at 10 bases. This CDR3 has 15 amino acids. The V gene end was trimmed by 2 bases and the J gene end by 2 bases; junction bases not matched to a gene: 3. The germline V gene encodes CDR1 MNHEY and CDR2 SVGAGI. The CDR3 sequence: CASSYRTSGPYEQYF. As DNA, the CDR3 is TGTGCCAGCAGTTACCGGACTAGCGGTCCCTACGAGCAGTACTTC.

The chain uses TRBV9 and TRBJ2-7, with a weak D call TRBD1 (6 bases). V lost 5 bases and J lost 2, with 11 bases in between. The CDR3 has 13 residues. Germline values: CDR1 SGDLS, CDR2 YYNGEE. The CDR3 region has the DNA TGTGCCAGCAGTAAGGACAGTCCCTACGAGCAGTACTTC. Translation: CASSKDSPYEQYF.

The V and J genes are TRBV29-1 and TRBJ2-5; D gene uncertain. CDR1 is SQVTM and CDR2 is ANQGSEA in the germline V gene. The V gene lost 4 bases and the J gene lost 2 bases, with 26 bases spanning the gap. The CDR3 has 18 amino acids. The CDR3 region has the DNA TGCAGCGTTGCCAGTACCCCCTTCAATCTCGGCTCTCAAGAGACCCAGTACTTC. Encoded protein: CSVASTPFNLGSQETQYF.

The genes are TRBV11-3 and TRBJ2-1; D might be TRBD2 (6 bases). The germline V gene has CDR1 SGHNT and CDR2 YENEEA. The CDR3 has 15 residues. Trimming stripped 3 bases from V and 2 bases from J, with 11 bases between. The CDR3 nucleotides are TGTGCCAGCAGCTTGCGGGACGGAGCCTACAATGAGCAGTTCTTC. It is translated as CASSLRDGAYNEQFF.

In regard to this clone: The identical CDR3 is also encoded by other nucleotide sequences in the sample. The chain recombines TRBV5-5 with TRBJ2-7; 7 bases are a match to TRBD1. Germline values: CDR1 SGHKS, CDR2 YYEKEE (reference sequence). There are 13 residues in the CDR3. After removal of 4 bases from V and 4 bases from J, the junction contained 5 bases not matched to a gene. The CDR3, as DNA: TGTGCCAGCAGCCCCGGGACAGCTTACGAGCAGTACTTC. It is translated as CASSPGTAYEQYF.

A few counts support this clone. This sequence joins TRBV7-6 and TRBJ2-3, with 11 nucleotides matching TRBD2. V shed 1 base, J shed 4 bases, and the junction held 1 base outside the gene matches. Germline assignment: CDR1 SGHVS and CDR2 FNYEAQ. The CDR3 is 15 amino acids. CDR3 sequence: CASSLELAGADTQYF. In DNA, the CDR3 is TGTGCCAGCAGCTTAGAACTAGCGGGAGCAGATACGCAGTATTTT.

The table lists this clone with a count of one. Here the CDR3 DNA reads TGTGCCAGCAGCTTGGGGACTAGCCTTAATGAGCAGTTCTTC. The encoded protein is CASSLGTSLNEQFF. V usage is TRBV5-6 and J usage is TRBJ2-1; TRBD2 agrees at 8 bases. The CDR3 consists of 14 residues. Germline CDR1 and CDR2: SGHDT and YYEEEE. The junction had 3 bases not matched to a gene; V was cut back by 0 bases and J by 7 bases.

This chain links TRBV4-1 with TRBJ1-4, with D uncertain. Germline V gene sequence: CDR1 MGHRA, CDR2 YSYEKL. The length of the CDR3 is 15 residues. Between the trimmed V and J ends, which lost 1 base and 7 bases, there was a span of 13 bases. The CDR3 spells CASSQGTQSSEKLFF. The CDR3 bases are TGCGCCAGCAGCCAAGGTACCCAGTCCTCTGAAAAACTGTTTTTT.

The rearrangement uses TRBV6-5 and TRBJ2-7; tentative D call: TRBD2 (6 bases). The CDR3 consists of 13 residues. Trimming pared 6 bases from V and 7 bases from J, leaving 16 bases between. Germline CDR1 is MNHEY and CDR2 is SVGAGI. This chain's CDR3 is CASSHPPAGEQYF. The DNA for the CDR3 is TGTGCCAGCAGCCATCCACCGGCGGGGGAGCAGTACTTC.

The chain is built from TRBV10-3 and TRBJ2-1; D is uncertain. The length of the CDR3 is 13 residues. Germline CDR1 and CDR2: ENHRY and SYGVKD. The V end was cut by 10 bases, the J end by 2 bases, with 12 bases between. CDR3 nucleotides: TGTGCCACCTCTAACAAAACCTACAATGAGCAGTTCTTC. The encoded protein is CATSNKTYNEQFF.

The CDR3 region is CASSPSVQTEYEQYF. The CDR3 coding sequence is TGCGCCAGCAGCCCAAGCGTACAAACAGAATACGAGCAGTACTTC. The chain links TRBV4-3 to TRBJ2-7; D call uncertain. The germline V gene encodes CDR1 LGHNA and CDR2 YSLEER. The CDR3 contains 15 residues. Between the trimmed V and J ends, which lost 4 bases and 4 bases, there was a span of 17 bases.

CDR3 residues: CASSPATSWYTDTQYF. The CDR3 coding sequence is TGTGCCAGCAGCCCGGCGACTAGCTGGTACACAGATACGCAGTATTTT. The chain has TRBV11-2 and TRBJ2-3; 7 nucleotides align to TRBD2. Germline CDR1 and CDR2: SGHAT and FQNNGV. V lost 5 bases, J lost 2 bases, and 10 bases stayed unmatched. This CDR3 contains 16 residues.

This CDR3 is CASSPKGLGNEQFF. CDR3 DNA sequence: TGTGCCAGCAGCCCTAAAGGGTTGGGGAATGAGCAGTTCTTC. The chain is built from TRBV7-6 and TRBJ2-1; D gene uncertain. V lost 5 bases, J lost 7 bases, and 15 bases lay in between. The germline V gene has CDR1 SGHVS and CDR2 FNYEAQ. The CDR3 is 14 amino acids.

This clone has a single count. The chain recombines TRBV7-2 with TRBJ1-3, with unresolved D. This CDR3 comprises 13 residues. Germline CDR1 reads SGHTA; CDR2 reads FQGNSA. V was clipped by 5 bases and J by 3 bases, with 8 bases between them. The CDR3: CASSETVGNTIYF. The CDR3, as DNA: TGTGCCAGCAGCGAAACGGTTGGAAACACCATATATTTT.